A selection of T cell receptor beta chains follows, all from one sample in a study of vaccination effects on CD4 cells after COVID-19. Their cognate antigens are unknown. Assay: immunoSEQ multiplex PCR; the TCRdb copy retains only in-frame clones and omits some. The sample lists about 45,000 clones; about three quarters were seen once. Here the sequenced sample was CD4+ T cells from PBMCs cultured without peptide, taken after COVID-19 vaccination. These receptors came from a human donor who received a COVID-19 vaccine. The CDR3 runs from the conserved cysteine through the conserved F or W. The D gene is left open where the match is weak. Clone sizes are given selectively: once, few, many, or a class where the clone is expanded.

-,TRBD1,TRBV5-8,13,TRBJ1-2,CASSLLRGISYTF,TGTGCCAGCAGCTTGCTCAGGGGGATAAGCTACACCTTC
-,-,TRBV18,15,TRBJ2-1,CASSPLGTLYNEQFF,TGTGCCAGCTCACCCTTGGGGACTTTATACAATGAGCAGTTCTTC
-,TRBD1,TRBV6-4,15,TRBJ2-1,CASSVTTGNYNEQFF,TGTGCCAGCAGTGTGACGACAGGGAACTACAATGAGCAGTTCTTC
-,TRBD1,TRBV7-9,15,TRBJ1-4,CASSQTGTGGEKLFF,TGTGCCAGCAGTCAGACCGGGACAGGGGGTGAAAAACTGTTTTTT
once,-,TRBV12-3/TRBV12-4,13,TRBJ1-2,CASSQTGPHGYTF,TGTGCCAGCAGCCAAACAGGGCCCCATGGCTACACCTTC
-,-,TRBV24-1,16,TRBJ1-4,CATRSVFERANEKLFF,TGTGCCACCAGATCCGTATTCGAAAGGGCTAATGAAAAACTGTTTTTT
once,-,TRBV12-3/TRBV12-4,11,TRBJ2-7,CASSLGREQYF,TGTGCCAGCAGTTTAGGACGCGAGCAGTACTTC
-,-,TRBV7-9,18,TRBJ2-3,CASIPWGRGAALTDTQYF,TGTGCCAGCATCCCTTGGGGTCGGGGTGCTGCACTCACAGATACGCAGTATTTT
-,-,TRBV3-1/TRBV3-2,15,TRBJ2-7,CASSQDFTPTYEQYF,TGTGCCAGCAGCCAAGATTTTACACCGACCTACGAGCAGTACTTC
-,-,TRBV19,15,TRBJ2-1,CASSTGAHPYNEQFF,TGTGCCAGTAGTACAGGGGCGCATCCTTACAATGAGCAGTTCTTC
-,-,TRBV7-9,14,TRBJ2-1,CARKIGPLYNEQFF,TGTGCCAGAAAAATAGGGCCCTTATACAATGAGCAGTTCTTC
few,TRBD1,TRBV27,17,TRBJ1-2,CASSSSGDRAESYGYTF,TGTGCCAGCAGTTCCTCCGGGGACAGGGCAGAATCCTATGGCTACACCTTC
few,-,TRBV4-1,13,TRBJ2-7,CASSQDTLYEQYF,TGCGCCAGCAGCCAAGATACTCTTTACGAGCAGTACTTC
-,-,TRBV29-1,15,TRBJ2-3,CSVQREVSFTDTQYF,TGCAGCGTACAGAGAGAGGTCTCCTTCACAGATACGCAGTATTTT
few,-,TRBV5-4,12,TRBJ1-2,CASSLPGGGYTF,TGTGCCAGCAGCCTCCCCGGAGGAGGCTACACCTTC
-,-,TRBV19,15,TRBJ1-5,CASSMNIGSNQPQHF,TGTGCCAGTAGTATGAATATTGGGAGCAATCAGCCCCAGCATTTT
many,-,TRBV10-3,19,TRBJ1-5,CAISEFGVTTSSPNQPQHF,TGTGCCATCAGTGAGTTCGGGGTCACTACCTCTAGTCCCAATCAGCCCCAGCATTTT
-,-,TRBV9,9,TRBJ2-4,CASIHIQYF,TGTGCCAGCATTCACATTCAGTACTTC
-,-,TRBV2,11,TRBJ2-2,CARLGTGELFF,TGTGCCAGACTAGGGACCGGGGAGCTGTTTTTT
once,TRBD2,TRBV4-1,18,TRBJ2-2,CASSPGPSGVPSSGELFF,TGCGCCAGCAGCCCCGGTCCTAGCGGAGTCCCGTCCAGCGGGGAGCTGTTTTTT
-,-,TRBV4-2,17,TRBJ2-3,CASSRSVGAASTDTQYF,TGTGCCAGCAGCCGGTCAGTGGGAGCCGCTAGCACAGATACGCAGTATTTT
-,TRBD2,TRBV6-4,15,TRBJ2-3,CASSGPPAGTDTQYF,TGTGCCAGCAGTGGTCCGCCAGCGGGGACAGATACGCAGTATTTT
-,-,TRBV29-1,14,TRBJ2-3,CSVERQGGPDTQYF,TGCAGCGTTGAACGGCAGGGGGGTCCAGATACGCAGTATTTT
-,TRBD2,TRBV11-2,16,TRBJ2-2,CASSFQRGGNTGELFF,TGTGCCAGCAGCTTTCAGCGGGGGGGCAATACCGGGGAGCTGTTTTTT
-,-,TRBV6-1,13,TRBJ1-1,CASSDLGTEKLFF,TGTGCCAGCAGTGATTTGGGGACGGAGAAGCTTTTCTTT
-,-,TRBV27,12,TRBJ1-6,CASKRINSPLHF,TGTGCCAGCAAAAGGATAAATTCACCCCTCCACTTT
-,-,TRBV2,11,TRBJ2-7,CASSEVYEQYF,TGTGCCAGCAGTGAAGTTTACGAGCAGTACTTC
-,TRBD2,TRBV3-1/TRBV3-2,16,TRBJ2-3,CASGLAGGYTGDTQYF,TGTGCCAGCGGATTAGCGGGGGGCTATACGGGAGATACGCAGTATTTT
-,-,TRBV5-4,12,TRBJ1-3,CASSGDGNTIYF,TGTGCCAGCAGTGGGGACGGAAACACCATATATTTT
-,TRBD1,TRBV5-1,17,TRBJ1-3,CASSLEPGTGPGNTIYF,TGCGCCAGCAGCTTGGAACCTGGGACAGGGCCTGGAAACACCATATATTTT
-,-,TRBV11-2,15,TRBJ2-7,CASSFPRRSSYEQYF,TGTGCCAGCAGCTTCCCCAGGAGGAGCTCCTACGAGCAGTACTTC
once,TRBD1,TRBV6-5,15,TRBJ1-2,CASSYDRATHYGYTF,TGTGCCAGCAGTTACGACAGGGCGACCCACTATGGCTACACCTTC
-,-,TRBV3-1/TRBV3-2,14,TRBJ2-5,CASSQSSSEETQYF,TGTGCCAGCAGCCAAAGTAGCAGCGAAGAGACCCAGTACTTC
once,TRBD1,TRBV3-1/TRBV3-2,15,TRBJ2-7,CASSHRQGFSYEQYF,TGTGCCAGCAGCCACAGACAGGGTTTCTCCTACGAGCAGTACTTC
-,TRBD2,TRBV5-1,16,TRBJ2-1,CASSSQAGRRYNEQFF,TGCGCCAGCAGCTCCCAAGCGGGACGGCGCTACAATGAGCAGTTCTTC
-,-,TRBV19,16,TRBJ1-6,CASSISVAGSRSPLHF,TGTGCCAGTAGTATTTCGGTGGCAGGGTCTCGGTCACCCCTCCACTTT
once,-,TRBV12-3/TRBV12-4,13,TRBJ2-7,CASSSQGIYEQYF,TGTGCCAGCAGTTCCCAGGGCATCTACGAGCAGTACTTC
-,-,TRBV6-5,14,TRBJ1-4,CASSPAVEREKLFF,TGTGCCAGCTCGCCGGCTGTGGAGAGGGAAAAACTGTTTTTT
-,-,TRBV14,13,TRBJ1-6,CASSQQQRSPLHF,TGTGCCAGCAGCCAACAACAGCGATCACCCCTCCACTTT
-,-,TRBV27,13,TRBJ1-1,CASRPGWNTEAFF,TGTGCCAGCAGACCGGGGTGGAACACTGAAGCTTTCTTT
-,-,TRBV19,15,TRBJ1-2,CASRDPSGLNYGYTF,TGTGCCAGTAGGGACCCATCGGGGCTTAACTATGGCTACACCTTC
-,TRBD1,TRBV2,18,TRBJ1-2,CASSELWMRDRERDGYTF,TGTGCCAGCAGTGAATTATGGATGAGGGACAGGGAACGGGATGGCTACACCTTC
-,-,TRBV5-1,16,TRBJ1-3,CASSLVGVGSGNTIYF,TGCGCCAGCAGCTTGGTGGGAGTCGGCTCTGGAAACACCATATATTTT
-,-,TRBV5-1,15,TRBJ1-1,CASSSITGRNTEAFF,TGCGCCAGCAGCTCGATAACCGGGAGGAACACTGAAGCTTTCTTT
once,TRBD2,TRBV13,16,TRBJ2-1,CASSKTSSGSFNEQFF,TGTGCCAGCAGCAAAACCTCTAGCGGGAGTTTTAATGAGCAGTTCTTC
-,-,TRBV19,16,TRBJ1-2,CASSIARGLPDYGYTF,TGTGCCAGTAGTATAGCAAGAGGGCTTCCGGACTATGGCTACACCTTC
-,TRBD1,TRBV19,15,TRBJ2-7,CASSIATGAALEQYF,TGTGCCAGTAGTATAGCGACAGGGGCAGCCTTGGAGCAGTACTTC